The following is a T cell receptor (beta chain) sequence with its context. These data come from a study of blood T cell repertoires in COVID-19. Background on the study: T cells, B-cell-depleted T cells, or PBMCs supplied cDNA or gDNA.

Libraries were prepared by immunoSEQ multiplex PCR; TCRdb keeps only in-frame clonotypes and omits some of them. The table lists about 240,000 clones, approximately 82% of them singletons, with around 2% in the top ten. Trimming left V 3 bases short and J 6 bases short, with 15 bases between. This CDR3 has 14 residues. In germline, CDR1 is WSHSY, CDR2 SAAADI. V is TRBV10-2 and J is TRBJ2-7; maybe TRBD2 (6 bases). This TCR was recovered from a man aged 25-45 years who had recovered from COVID-19. The sequencing sample was made of peripheral blood. Written as DNA, the CDR3 is TGCGCCAGCAGTGAAGGCGGGAACGGTCGCGAGCAGTACTTC. Its translation is CASSEGGNGREQYF.